The T cell receptor beta chain described here comes from a study of early stage breast cancer tumors. Study-level background: The ER+/PR+/HER2- tumors included about 8 ductal and a handful of lobular carcinomas. Study conclusions and caveats: Tumor and normal breast were distinguished via blood comparison in about 90% of the 16 patients. Tumors had 2 to 3-fold higher T cell density and higher clonality than adjacent normal breast tissue.

Concerning this clone itself: Its antigen is unidentified.

V was cut by 3 bases and J by 6 bases, with 14 bases left in between. Germline CDR1 and CDR2: SGHTA and FQGNSA. The CDR3 sequence is 15 residues long. This table comes from immunoSEQ multiplex PCR, and its TCRdb copy is limited to in-frame clones, with some not included. The sample has about 19,000 clones, around 83% seen once. The J gene is TRBJ1-4, the V gene TRBV7-2, with D tentatively TRBD1 (6 bases). The sample consisted of blood. The clonotype was recovered from a person aged 70 to 80 with breast cancer. The CDR3 DNA follows: TGTGCCAGCAGCTTGAACAGGGTGAAAGATGAAAAACTGTTTTTT. It encodes CASSLNRVKDEKLFF.